This T cell receptor (beta chain) was retrieved from a study of blood T cell repertoires in COVID-19. Whole-study context: Sources were T cells, B-cell-depleted T cells, or PBMCs; the material itself was cDNA or gDNA.

Source study methods: Estimated nucleated cell counts came from reference gene primer amplification. Some clones are missing from TCRdb's copy, which holds only in-frame ones; the method was immunoSEQ multiplex PCR. The V and J calls and clone size were taken over from that table, and D and trimming were inferred from the DNA. The sample carries about 330,000 clones, almost 85% recorded once. Trimming cost V 1 base and J 2 bases; bases outside gene matches: 6. The CDR3 spans 16 residues. The germline V gene encodes CDR1 SGHRS and CDR2 YFSETQ. The sequenced sample was peripheral blood. The chain links TRBV5-1 to TRBJ2-7, with TRBD1 matching over 10 bases. This clonotype was obtained from a human donor in a cohort sampled during active COVID-19. The CDR3 DNA follows: TGCGCCAGCAGCTTGAGGGGACAGGGGCGAACCTACGAGCAGTACTTC. Translated: CASSLRGQGRTYEQYF.